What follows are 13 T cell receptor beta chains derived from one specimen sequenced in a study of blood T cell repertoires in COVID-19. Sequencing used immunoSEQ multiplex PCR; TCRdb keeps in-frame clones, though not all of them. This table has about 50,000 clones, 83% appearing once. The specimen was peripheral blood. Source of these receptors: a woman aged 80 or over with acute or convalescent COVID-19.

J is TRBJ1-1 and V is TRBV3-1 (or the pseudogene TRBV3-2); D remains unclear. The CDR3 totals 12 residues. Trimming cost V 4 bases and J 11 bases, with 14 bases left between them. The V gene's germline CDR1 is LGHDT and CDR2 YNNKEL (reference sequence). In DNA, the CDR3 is TGTGCCAGCAGCCGACTTCAGGAGGCGGCTTTCTTT. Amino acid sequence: CASSRLQEAAFF.

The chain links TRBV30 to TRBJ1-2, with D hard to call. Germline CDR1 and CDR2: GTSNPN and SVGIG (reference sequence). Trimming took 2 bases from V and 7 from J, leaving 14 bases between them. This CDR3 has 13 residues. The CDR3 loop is CAWSYGSSGGYTF. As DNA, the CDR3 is TGTGCCTGGAGTTATGGATCGTCAGGTGGCTACACCTTC.

Written as DNA, the CDR3 is TGTGCCTGGAGTGTTGGACAGGGGAATTCACCCCTCCACTTT. This translates into CAWSVGQGNSPLHF. The rearrangement uses TRBV30 and TRBJ1-6; 9 nucleotides match TRBD1. Trimming removed 0 bases from V and 7 bases from J; junction bases left unmatched: 1. CDR3 length: 14 residues. Germline lookup yields CDR1 GTSNPN and CDR2 SVGIG (reference sequence).

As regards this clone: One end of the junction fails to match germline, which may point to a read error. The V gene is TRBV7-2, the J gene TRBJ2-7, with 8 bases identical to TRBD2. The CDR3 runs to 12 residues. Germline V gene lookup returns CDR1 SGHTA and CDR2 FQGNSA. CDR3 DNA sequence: TGTGCCAGCAGCTTATGGACGGGAGGGGCCGACTTC. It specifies CASSLWTGGADF.

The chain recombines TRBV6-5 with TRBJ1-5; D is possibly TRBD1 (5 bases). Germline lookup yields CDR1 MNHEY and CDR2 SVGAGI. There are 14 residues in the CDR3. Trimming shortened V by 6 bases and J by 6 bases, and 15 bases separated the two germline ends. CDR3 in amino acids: CASSTEAGPQPQHF. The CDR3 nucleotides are TGTGCCAGCAGCACCGAGGCAGGGCCTCAGCCCCAGCATTTT.

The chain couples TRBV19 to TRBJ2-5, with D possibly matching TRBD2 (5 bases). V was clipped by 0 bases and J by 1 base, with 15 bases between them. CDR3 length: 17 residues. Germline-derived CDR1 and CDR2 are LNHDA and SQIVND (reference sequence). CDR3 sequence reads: CASSIDVRKGVQETQYF. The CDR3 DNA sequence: TGTGCCAGTAGTATAGATGTGCGGAAGGGAGTCCAAGAGACCCAGTACTTC.

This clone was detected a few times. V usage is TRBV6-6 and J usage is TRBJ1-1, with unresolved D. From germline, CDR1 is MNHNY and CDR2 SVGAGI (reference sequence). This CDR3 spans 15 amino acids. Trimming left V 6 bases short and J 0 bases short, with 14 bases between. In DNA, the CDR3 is TGTGCCAGCAGCCCCCCGGGGTCTTTGAACACTGAAGCTTTCTTT. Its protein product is CASSPPGSLNTEAFF.

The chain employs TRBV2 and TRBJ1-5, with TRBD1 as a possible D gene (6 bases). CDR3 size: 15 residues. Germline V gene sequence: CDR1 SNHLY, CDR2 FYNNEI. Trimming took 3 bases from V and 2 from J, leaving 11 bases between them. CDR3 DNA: TGTGCCAGCAGTGACAGGGGAGGGGGCAATCAGCCCCAGCATTTT. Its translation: CASSDRGGGNQPQHF.

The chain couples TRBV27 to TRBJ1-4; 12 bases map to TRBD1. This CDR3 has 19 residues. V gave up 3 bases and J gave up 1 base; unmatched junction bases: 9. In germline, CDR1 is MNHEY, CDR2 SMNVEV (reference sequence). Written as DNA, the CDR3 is TGTGCCAGCAGTTTCCGCATCGGGACAGGGGGCGTAACTAATGAAAAACTGTTTTTT. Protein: CASSFRIGTGGVTNEKLFF. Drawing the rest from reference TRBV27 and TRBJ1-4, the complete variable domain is EAQVTQNPRYLITVTGKKLTVTCSQNMNHEYMSWYRQDPGLGLRQIYYSMNVEVTDKGDVPEGYKVSRKEKRNFPLILESPSPNQTSLYFCASSFRIGTGGVTNEKLFFGSGTQLSVL.

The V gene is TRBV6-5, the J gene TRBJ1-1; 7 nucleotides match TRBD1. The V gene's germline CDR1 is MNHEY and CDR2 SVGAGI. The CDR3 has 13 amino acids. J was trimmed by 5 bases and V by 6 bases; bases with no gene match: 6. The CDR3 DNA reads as TGTGCCAGCAGACGGTCCAGGGGGACTGAAGCTTTCTTT. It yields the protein CASRRSRGTEAFF.

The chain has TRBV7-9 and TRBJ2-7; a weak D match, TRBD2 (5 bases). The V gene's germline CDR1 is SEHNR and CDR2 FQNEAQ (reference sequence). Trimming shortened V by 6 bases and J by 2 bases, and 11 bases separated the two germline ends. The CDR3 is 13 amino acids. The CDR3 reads CASRLEGTYEQYF. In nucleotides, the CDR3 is TGTGCCAGCAGACTAGAGGGTACCTACGAGCAGTACTTC.

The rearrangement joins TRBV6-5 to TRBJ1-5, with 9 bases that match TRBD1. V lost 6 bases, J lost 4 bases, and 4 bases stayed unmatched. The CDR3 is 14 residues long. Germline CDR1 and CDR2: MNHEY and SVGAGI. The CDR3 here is CASRGTGRNQPQHF. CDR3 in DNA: TGTGCCAGCAGGGGGACAGGGCGGAATCAGCCCCAGCATTTT.

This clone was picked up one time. The DNA for the CDR3 is TGCGCCAGCAGGGCAACTAGCGGGGCCACAGATACGCAGTATTTT. Translation gives CASRATSGATDTQYF. The chain combines TRBV4-1 with TRBJ2-3, with TRBD2 matching 10 bases. After removal of 6 bases from V and 2 bases from J, the junction contained 5 bases not matched to a gene. The CDR3 sequence is 15 residues long. Germline V CDR1 and CDR2: MGHRA, YSYEKL.